The clone carrying this T cell receptor (beta chain) was observed at least ten times. Its antigen is currently unknown. This specimen belongs to a study of early T cells in non-severe SARS-CoV-2 infection. About the study: Bulk RNA taken from unsorted whole blood was sequenced, leaving chains unpaired. Study-level points and caveats: In VDJdb matching, anti-spike CD8 responses were favored while private and CD4 specificities went missing.

CDR1 and CDR2 from the germline V gene are SGHVS and FQNEAQ. The CDR3 contains 14 residues. V was shortened by 1 base and J by 8 bases, with 14 bases between the two germline ends. The protocol attached unique molecular identifiers to individual cDNA molecules. TCRdb itself ran the 5' RACE reads through MiXCR, one entry per CDR3 protein. In the table there are 65,000 to 75,000 distinct CDR3 sequences, roughly 4.9% of which are singletons. The sample here was whole blood, taken at baseline. This TCR derives from an adult who was a healthcare worker with PCR-confirmed SARS-CoV-2 infection or an uninfected control (not recorded which). The donor label of this sample is uncertain. This chain uses TRBV7-8 with TRBJ1-2; maybe TRBD1 (6 bases). The CDR3 protein is CASSLGTAITGYTF. The CDR3 nucleotides are TGTGCCAGCAGCTTAGGGACAGCAATCACCGGCTACACCTTC. Drawing the rest from reference TRBV7-8 and TRBJ1-2, the complete variable domain is GAGVSQSPRYKVAKRGQDVALRCDPISGHVSLFWYQQALGQGPEFLTYFQNEAQLDKSGLPSDRFFAERPEGSVSTLKIQRTQQEDSAVYLCASSLGTAITGYTFGSGTRLTVV.